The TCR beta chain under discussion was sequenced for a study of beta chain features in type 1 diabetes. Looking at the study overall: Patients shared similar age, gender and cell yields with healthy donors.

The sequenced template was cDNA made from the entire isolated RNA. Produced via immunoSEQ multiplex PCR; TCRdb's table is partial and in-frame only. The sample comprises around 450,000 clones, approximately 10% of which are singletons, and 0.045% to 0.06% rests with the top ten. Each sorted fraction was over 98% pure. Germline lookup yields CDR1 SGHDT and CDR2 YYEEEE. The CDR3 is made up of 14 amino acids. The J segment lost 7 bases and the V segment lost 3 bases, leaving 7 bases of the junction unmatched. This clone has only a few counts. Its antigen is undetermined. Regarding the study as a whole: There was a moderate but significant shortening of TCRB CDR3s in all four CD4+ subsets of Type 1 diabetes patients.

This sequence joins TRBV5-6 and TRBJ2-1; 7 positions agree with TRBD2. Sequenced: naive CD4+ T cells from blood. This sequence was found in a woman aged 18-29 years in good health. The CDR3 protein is CASSSRGKGNEQFF. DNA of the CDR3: TGTGCCAGCAGCTCGCGGGGGAAAGGGAATGAGCAGTTCTTC.